This section outlines one TCR beta chain sequence together with its context. The data derive from a study of blood T cell repertoires in COVID-19. Study-wide context: From T cells, B-cell-depleted T cells, or PBMCs came the material, which was cDNA or gDNA.

As handled by the study authors: Estimates of nucleated cell counts were drawn from the amplification of reference gene primers. Using immunoSEQ multiplex PCR, the repertoire was profiled, and TCRdb retains in-frame clones only, with some absent. V and J calls and clone size are as listed in that table; D and trimming were resolved from the DNA. The table lists tens of thousands of clones, almost 90% of them singletons. Germline lookup yields CDR1 SGHTA and CDR2 FQGNSA. Trimming removed 5 bases from V and 4 bases from J, with 10 bases in between. The CDR3 totals 13 residues. The V gene is TRBV7-2, the J gene TRBJ2-3; tentatively, D is TRBD1 (6 bases). The sequencing input was peripheral blood. The TCR sequence derives from a woman of 80 years or more with acute or convalescent COVID-19. The CDR3 is CASSLQGADTQYF. DNA for the CDR3: TGTGCCAGCAGCCTACAGGGCGCAGATACGCAGTATTTT.